The next 13 T cell receptor beta chains were all read from a single sample in a study of technical replicates of blood from a few donors. Data came from immunoSEQ multiplex PCR; TCRdb stores just in-frame clones and leaves some out. Of under 95,000 clones listed, just under 95% are singletons. Sample: T cells isolated from PBMCs. These receptors all stem from a human donor in good health.

The rearrangement uses TRBV27 and TRBJ1-5, with 7 nucleotides matching TRBD1. J gave up 2 bases and V 0 bases, and 19 bases lay outside the gene matches. CDR3 length equals 21 residues. The germline gives CDR1 MNHEY, CDR2 SMNVEV (reference sequence). CDR3 protein: CASSLSGLRRNRGWGNQPQHF. Written as DNA, the CDR3 is TGTGCCAGCAGTTTATCCGGGCTCCGAAGAAACAGGGGCTGGGGCAATCAGCCCCAGCATTTT.

The V call is TRBV9, the J call TRBJ2-3; weak D call: TRBD2 (6 bases). Trimming shortened V by 4 bases and J by 3 bases, and 9 bases separated the two germline ends. CDR1 is SGDLS and CDR2 is YYNGEE in the germline V gene. The CDR3 is 13 amino acids. The DNA of the CDR3 is TGTGCCAGCAGCCGGGACTCAACAGATACGCAGTATTTT. As protein: CASSRDSTDTQYF.

The chain uses TRBV10-1 and TRBJ2-5; D is unclear. In germline, CDR1 is WNHNN, CDR2 SYGVQD (reference sequence). CDR3 length equals 13 residues. The V end was cut by 6 bases, the J end by 1 base, with 9 bases between. The CDR3 here is CASSTQVQETQYF. The CDR3 DNA reads TGCGCCAGCAGCACACAAGTCCAAGAGACCCAGTACTTC.

The chain links TRBV14 to TRBJ2-1; TRBD2 agrees at 8 bases. V was clipped by 4 bases and J by 15 bases; unmatched bases: 8. CDR1 SGHDN and CDR2 FVKESK come from the germline V gene. The CDR3 consists of 12 residues. CDR3 bases: TGTGCCAGCAGCCTGGGGACTAGTGATGGGTTCTTC. Amino acids: CASSLGTSDGFF.

This clone was recorded only once. This chain links TRBV5-6 with TRBJ2-7, with D perhaps TRBD1 (6 bases). The CDR3 runs 14 residues. Trimming took off 2 bases at V and 4 bases at J, with 13 bases between the two ends. Germline V gene sequence: CDR1 SGHDT, CDR2 YYEEEE. CDR3 DNA sequence: TGTGCCAGCAGCTTAGGACAGATTGGGTACGAGCAGTACTTC. This gives the protein CASSLGQIGYEQYF. The variable domain in full, completed from reference TRBV5-6 and TRBJ2-7, reads DAGVTQSPTHLIKTRGQQVTLRCSPKSGHDTVSWYQQALGQGPQFIFQYYEEEERQRGNFPDRFSGHQFPNYSSELNVNALLLGDSALYLCASSLGQIGYEQYFGPGTRLTVT.

This clone was detected only a few times. This rearrangement joins TRBV15 to TRBJ1-2; unclear D gene. Trimming took 0 bases from V and 2 from J, leaving 13 bases between them. There are 16 residues in the CDR3. Germline CDR1 reads LNHNV; CDR2 reads YYDKDF (reference sequence). Here the CDR3 reads CATSRDRGSSNYGYTF. In nucleotides, the CDR3 is TGTGCCACCAGCAGAGATCGAGGCTCATCCAACTATGGCTACACCTTC.

The chain couples TRBV30 to TRBJ2-3, with D unresolved. From germline, CDR1 is GTSNPN and CDR2 SVGIG (reference sequence). The V gene lost 2 bases and the J gene lost 2 bases, with 5 bases spanning the gap. This CDR3 comprises 12 residues. The CDR3 DNA follows: TGTGCCTGGAGTCGACACACAGATACGCAGTATTTT. Amino acid sequence: CAWSRHTDTQYF.

The rearrangement links TRBV2 to TRBJ1-2; TRBD1 is a possible D gene (6 bases). The germline CDR1 and CDR2 sequences are SNHLY and FYNNEI. The CDR3 contains 15 residues. V dropped 6 bases and J dropped 0 bases, with 14 bases sitting between them. The CDR3 here is CASSSGAPSNYGYTF. CDR3 coding DNA: TGTGCCAGCAGCTCAGGGGCTCCCTCTAACTATGGCTACACCTTC.

The rearrangement joins TRBV2 to TRBJ2-3; maybe TRBD2 (7 bases). V lost 6 bases to trimming and J lost 0 bases, with 19 bases between them. The CDR3 has 17 residues. Germline values: CDR1 SNHLY, CDR2 FYNNEI. CDR3 loop: CASSDSAGAGSTDTQYF. DNA for the CDR3: TGTGCCAGCAGCGATTCCGCGGGGGCAGGGAGCACAGATACGCAGTATTTT.

The chain carries TRBV2 and TRBJ2-1; 9 bases are shared with TRBD2. Germline lookup yields CDR1 SNHLY and CDR2 FYNNEI. The CDR3 runs to 14 residues. V shed 6 bases, J shed 9 bases, and the junction held 9 bases outside the gene matches. This CDR3 is CASSRLAAGGEQFF. CDR3 in DNA: TGTGCCAGCAGCAGACTAGCGGCTGGGGGTGAGCAGTTCTTC.

This rearrangement joins TRBV7-9 to TRBJ2-7; TRBD2 matches at 7 bases. There are 15 residues in the CDR3. Per germline, CDR1 SEHNR and CDR2 FQNEAQ (reference sequence). Trimming cost V 2 bases and J 0 bases; bases outside gene matches: 4. The DNA of the CDR3 is TGTGCCAGCAGCTTATGGCGGGGGAGCTCCTACGAGCAGTACTTC. Translating gives CASSLWRGSSYEQYF.

J is TRBJ2-3 and V is TRBV27; the D is unclear. Germline CDR1 MNHEY, CDR2 SMNVEV (reference sequence). The CDR3 spans 13 residues. V was trimmed by 10 bases and J by 5 bases, leaving 16 bases between them. CDR3 DNA sequence: TGTGCCACCTCGTTAAGACTTATAGATACGCAGTATTTT. Its protein product is CATSLRLIDTQYF.

This rearrangement joins TRBV11-2 to TRBJ2-7; 8 bases map to TRBD2. The germline V gene has CDR1 SGHAT and CDR2 FQNNGV. With 6 bases clipped from V and 0 bases from J, the junction kept 4 bases outside the gene matches. This CDR3 contains 14 residues. The CDR3 coding sequence is TGTGCCAGCAGGACCAGCGGGAGCTCCTACGAGCAGTACTTC. This encodes CASRTSGSSYEQYF.